These 5 T cell receptor beta chains came from one sample sequenced in a study of human T cells and chemical hapten exposure. Individual cDNA molecules (in the library) carried attached unique molecular identifiers. One entry per CDR3 protein results from TCRdb running MiXCR on the reads. Counted here are around 120,000 distinct CDR3 sequences, about 7.7% occurring once; the ten biggest clones make up approximately 1.4%. Total RNA was isolated from whole blood that had not been fractionated. Sequenced sample: whole blood. The receptor source for this set is a human donor in good health. Some clones in this sample may be carry-over from other donors' samples.

This clonotype was seen a few times. The chain uses TRBV10-3 and TRBJ2-3, with 9 bases fitting TRBD1. CDR1 is ENHRY, CDR2 SYGVKD, per germline. V dropped 3 bases and J dropped 4; count of bases not matched to a gene: 8. The CDR3 is 16 residues long. The CDR3 coding sequence is TGTGCCATCAGTGATTACGGGACAGGGATTCCAGATACGCAGTATTTT. Amino acid sequence: CAISDYGTGIPDTQYF.

This clonotype was observed a few times. J is TRBJ2-3 and V is TRBV3-1; 7 positions match TRBD2. The CDR3 extends over 14 amino acids. Trimming took 2 bases from V and 3 from J; bases not matched to a gene: 2. Germline loops: CDR1 LGHDT, CDR2 YNNKEL (reference sequence). The CDR3 coding sequence is TGTGCCAGCAGCCAAACTAGCGCAACAGATACGCAGTATTTT. Protein sequence: CASSQTSATDTQYF.

This clonotype was detected many times. The chain is built from TRBV20-1 and TRBJ2-3; D may be TRBD1 (6 bases). Per germline, CDR1 DFQATT and CDR2 SNEGSKA (reference sequence). Trimming removed 4 bases from V and 2 bases from J, with 19 bases in between. CDR3 length equals 16 residues. CDR3 in DNA: TGCAGTGCTACACCGTACAGGGAAATTATCACAGATACGCAGTATTTT. Protein sequence: CSATPYREIITDTQYF.

The chain joins TRBV5-1 to TRBJ2-5; 16 bases match TRBD2. V shed 2 bases, J shed 5 bases, and the junction held 6 bases outside the gene matches. The CDR3 covers 17 residues. Looked up from germline, CDR1 is SGHRS and CDR2 is YFSETQ. The DNA for the CDR3 is TGCGCCAGCAGCTTCGGGACTAGCGGGAGGGCCCGGGAGACCCAGTACTTC. This translates into CASSFGTSGRARETQYF.

This clonotype has only a few counts. The V gene is TRBV7-6, the J gene TRBJ2-7; D might be TRBD2 (7 bases). This CDR3 comprises 15 residues. From germline, CDR1 is SGHVS and CDR2 FNYEAQ. V lost 1 base and J 4 bases, leaving 14 bases between the germline ends. In DNA, the CDR3 is TGTGCCAGCAGCTTAGGGGGGGGGCGCGGTTACGAGCAGTACTTC. This gives the protein CASSLGGGRGYEQYF.